This section outlines one TCR beta chain sequence together with its context. This sample stems from a study of blood T cell repertoires in COVID-19. Study-level information: The United States, Italy and Spain provided the acute and convalescent COVID-19 samples. The analysed material was cDNA or gDNA that came from T cells, B-cell-depleted T cells, or PBMCs.

Trimming pared 1 base from V and 4 bases from J, leaving 14 bases between. Germline V gives CDR1 SGHTS, CDR2 YDEGEE. There are 15 residues in the CDR3. Original analysis: Amplifying reference gene primers gave estimates of nucleated cell counts. The table came from immunoSEQ multiplex PCR; TCRdb's copy has only in-frame clones and leaves some out. V, J and clone size derive from that table, while D and trimming were established from the DNA sequence. The table lists some 88,000 clones, 86% of them singletons. The clonotype originates from a man between 60 and 70 years old with acute or convalescent COVID-19. The material sequenced was peripheral blood. The J gene is TRBJ1-2, the V gene TRBV5-8; TRBD1 is a possible D gene (5 bases). CDR3 protein: CASSLHSGLIYGYTF. In DNA, the CDR3 is TGTGCCAGCAGCTTGCACTCGGGACTTATCTATGGCTACACCTTC.